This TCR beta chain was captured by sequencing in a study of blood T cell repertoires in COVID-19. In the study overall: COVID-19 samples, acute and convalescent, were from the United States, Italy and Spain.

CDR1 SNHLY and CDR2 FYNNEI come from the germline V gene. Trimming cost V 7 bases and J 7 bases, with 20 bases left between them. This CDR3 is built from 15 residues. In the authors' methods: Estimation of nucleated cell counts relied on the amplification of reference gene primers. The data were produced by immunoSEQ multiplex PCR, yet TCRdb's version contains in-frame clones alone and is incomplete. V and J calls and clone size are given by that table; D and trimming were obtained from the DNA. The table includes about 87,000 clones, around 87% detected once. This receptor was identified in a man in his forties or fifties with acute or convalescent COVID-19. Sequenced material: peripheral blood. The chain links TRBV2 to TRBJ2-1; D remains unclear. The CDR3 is CASTLSPSYGNEQFF. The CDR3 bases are TGTGCCAGCACCCTGAGTCCAAGCTACGGTAATGAGCAGTTCTTC.